This T cell receptor (beta chain) was found in a study of technical replicates of blood from several donors. Assay: immunoSEQ multiplex PCR; the TCRdb copy retains only in-frame clones and omits some. This sample yields more than 80,000 clones, of which roughly 95% are seen a single time; 0.2% to 0.25% belongs to the top ten. Trimming took off 1 base at V and 5 bases at J, with 18 bases between the two ends. The CDR3 runs to 17 residues. CDR1 is SEHNR, CDR2 FQNEAQ, per germline (reference sequence). Sequenced sample: T cells isolated from PBMCs. This rearrangement joins TRBV7-9 to TRBJ2-1, with TRBD2 as a possible D gene (5 bases). The source is a human donor in good health. Written as DNA, the CDR3 is TGTGCCAGCAGCTTAGACGTATGGGAGCGAGCCAACAATGAGCAGTTCTTC. It yields the protein CASSLDVWERANNEQFF.